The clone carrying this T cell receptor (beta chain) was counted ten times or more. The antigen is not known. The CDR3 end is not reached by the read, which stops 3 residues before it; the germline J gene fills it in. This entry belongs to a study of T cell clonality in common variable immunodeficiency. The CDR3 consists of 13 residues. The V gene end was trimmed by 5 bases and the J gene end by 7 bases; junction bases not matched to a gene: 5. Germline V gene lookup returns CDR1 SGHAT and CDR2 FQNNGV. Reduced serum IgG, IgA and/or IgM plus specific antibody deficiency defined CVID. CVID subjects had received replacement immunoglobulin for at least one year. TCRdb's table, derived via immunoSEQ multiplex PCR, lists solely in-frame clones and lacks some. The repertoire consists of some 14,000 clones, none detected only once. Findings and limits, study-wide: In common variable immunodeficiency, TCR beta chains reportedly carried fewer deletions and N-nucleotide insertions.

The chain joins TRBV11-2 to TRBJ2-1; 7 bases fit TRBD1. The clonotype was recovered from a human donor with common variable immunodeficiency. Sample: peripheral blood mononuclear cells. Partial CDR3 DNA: TGTGCCAGCAGCCCTGACAGGGTAAATGAG. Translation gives CASSPDRVNE. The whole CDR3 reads CASSPDRVNEQFF. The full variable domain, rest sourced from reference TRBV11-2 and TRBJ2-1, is EAGVAQSPRYKIIEKRQSVAFWCNPISGHATLYWYQQILGQGPKLLIQFQNNGVVDDSQLPKDRFSAERLKGVDSTLKIQPAKLEDSAVYLCASSPDRVNEQFFGPGTRLTVL.